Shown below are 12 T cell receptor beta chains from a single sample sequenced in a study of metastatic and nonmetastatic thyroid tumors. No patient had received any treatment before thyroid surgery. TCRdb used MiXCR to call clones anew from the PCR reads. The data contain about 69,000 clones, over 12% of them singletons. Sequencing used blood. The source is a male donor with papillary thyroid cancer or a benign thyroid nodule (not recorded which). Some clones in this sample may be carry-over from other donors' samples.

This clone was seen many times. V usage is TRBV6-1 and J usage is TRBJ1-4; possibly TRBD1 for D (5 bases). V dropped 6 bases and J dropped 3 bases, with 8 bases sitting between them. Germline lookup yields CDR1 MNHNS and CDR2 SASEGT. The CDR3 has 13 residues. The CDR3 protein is CASRRQSNEKLFF. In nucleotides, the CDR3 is TGTGCCAGCAGAAGACAGTCTAATGAAAAACTGTTTTTT.

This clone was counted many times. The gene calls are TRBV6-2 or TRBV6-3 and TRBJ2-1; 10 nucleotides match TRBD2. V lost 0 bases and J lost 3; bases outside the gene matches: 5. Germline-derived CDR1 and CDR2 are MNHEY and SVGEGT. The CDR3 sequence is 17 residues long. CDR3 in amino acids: CASSYSRTSGRYNEQFF. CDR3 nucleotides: TGTGCCAGCAGTTACTCGAGGACTAGCGGACGCTACAATGAGCAGTTCTTC.

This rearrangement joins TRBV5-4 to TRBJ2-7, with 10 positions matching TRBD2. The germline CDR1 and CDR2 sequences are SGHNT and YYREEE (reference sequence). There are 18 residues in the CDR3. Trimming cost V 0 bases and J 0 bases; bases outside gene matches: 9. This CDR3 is CASSLVLAGGDVSYEQYF. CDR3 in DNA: TGTGCCAGCAGCTTGGTCTTAGCGGGGGGTGACGTCTCCTACGAGCAGTACTTC.

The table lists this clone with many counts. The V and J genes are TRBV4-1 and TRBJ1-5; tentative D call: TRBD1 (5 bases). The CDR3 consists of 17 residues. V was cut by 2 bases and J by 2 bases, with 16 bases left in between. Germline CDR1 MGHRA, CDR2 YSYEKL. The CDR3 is CASSQRGGTLGNQPQHF. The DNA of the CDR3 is TGCGCCAGCAGCCAACGTGGAGGGACCCTTGGCAATCAGCCCCAGCATTTT.

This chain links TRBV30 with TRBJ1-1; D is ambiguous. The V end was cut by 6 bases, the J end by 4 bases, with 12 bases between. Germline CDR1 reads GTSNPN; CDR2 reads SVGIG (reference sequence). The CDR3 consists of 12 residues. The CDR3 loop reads CACKGGRTEAFF. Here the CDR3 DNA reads TGTGCCTGCAAGGGCGGGCGCACTGAAGCTTTCTTT.

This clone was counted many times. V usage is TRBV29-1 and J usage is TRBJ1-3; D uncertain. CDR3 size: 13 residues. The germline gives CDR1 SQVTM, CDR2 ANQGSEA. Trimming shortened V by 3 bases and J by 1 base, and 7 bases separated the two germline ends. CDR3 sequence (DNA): TGCAGCGTTGAGCCCAGATCTGGAAACACCATATATTTT. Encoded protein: CSVEPRSGNTIYF.

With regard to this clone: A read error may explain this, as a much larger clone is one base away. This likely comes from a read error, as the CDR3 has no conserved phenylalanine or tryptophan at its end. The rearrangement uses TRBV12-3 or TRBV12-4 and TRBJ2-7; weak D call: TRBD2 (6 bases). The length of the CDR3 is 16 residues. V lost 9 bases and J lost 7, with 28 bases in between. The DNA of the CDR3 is TGTGCCAGTCCTCTTCCAAGGCGTAAACACCGGGAGGAGCAGTACTCC. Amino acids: CASPLPRRKHREEQYS.

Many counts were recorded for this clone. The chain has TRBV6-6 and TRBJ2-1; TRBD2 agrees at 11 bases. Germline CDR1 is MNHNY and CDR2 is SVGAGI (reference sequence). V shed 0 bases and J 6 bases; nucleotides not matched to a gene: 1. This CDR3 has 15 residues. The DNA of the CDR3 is TGTGCCAGCAGTTACTCGACTAGCGGGACCAATGAGCAGTTCTTC. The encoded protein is CASSYSTSGTNEQFF.

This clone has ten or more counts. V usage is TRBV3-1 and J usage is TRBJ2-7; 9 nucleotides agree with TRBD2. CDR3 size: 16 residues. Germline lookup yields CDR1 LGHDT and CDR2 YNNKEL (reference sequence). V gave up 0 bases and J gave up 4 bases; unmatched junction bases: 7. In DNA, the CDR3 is TGTGCCAGCAGCCAAGAGTCGAAGCGGGAGGTTTACGAGCAGTACTTC. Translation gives CASSQESKREVYEQYF.

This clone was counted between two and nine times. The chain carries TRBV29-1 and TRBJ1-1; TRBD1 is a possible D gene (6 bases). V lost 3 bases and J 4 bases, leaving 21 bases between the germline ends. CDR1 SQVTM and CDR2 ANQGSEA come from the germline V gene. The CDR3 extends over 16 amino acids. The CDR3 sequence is CSVDVFRQGLRTEAFF. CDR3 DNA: TGCAGCGTTGACGTATTTCGTCAGGGGCTCCGCACTGAAGCTTTCTTT.

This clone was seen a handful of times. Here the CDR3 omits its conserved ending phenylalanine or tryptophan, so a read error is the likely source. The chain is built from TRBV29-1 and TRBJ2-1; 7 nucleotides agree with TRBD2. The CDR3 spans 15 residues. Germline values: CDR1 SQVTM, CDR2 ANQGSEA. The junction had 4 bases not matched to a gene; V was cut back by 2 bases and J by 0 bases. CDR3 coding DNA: TGCAGCGTTGAACCTAGCGGACTCTCCTACAATGAGCAGTTCTTA. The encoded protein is CSVEPSGLSYNEQFL.

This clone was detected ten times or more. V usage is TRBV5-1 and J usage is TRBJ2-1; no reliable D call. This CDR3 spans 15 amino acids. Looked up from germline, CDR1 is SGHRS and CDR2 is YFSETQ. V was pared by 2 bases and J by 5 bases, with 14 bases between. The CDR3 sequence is CASSFTPPIDNEQFF. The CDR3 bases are TGCGCCAGCAGCTTTACCCCCCCCATTGACAATGAGCAGTTCTTC. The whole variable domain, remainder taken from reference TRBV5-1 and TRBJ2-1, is KAGVTQTPRYLIKTRGQQVTLSCSPISGHRSVSWYQQTPGQGLQFLFEYFSETQRNKGNFPGRFSGRQFSNSRSEMNVSTLELGDSALYLCASSFTPPIDNEQFFGPGTRLTVL.